This TCR beta chain was identified in a study of blood T cell repertoires in COVID-19. Across the study: Samples representing acute and convalescent COVID-19 were sourced from the United States, Italy and Spain. PBMCs, B-cell-depleted T cells, or T cells were the source of the cDNA or gDNA that made up the material.

The method was immunoSEQ multiplex PCR; TCRdb's version includes in-frame clones alone and lacks a portion of them. The repertoire holds around 97,000 clones, with about 91% as singletons. The CDR3 covers 15 residues. Germline V gene data show CDR1 as MNHEY and CDR2 as SMNVEV (reference sequence). V lost 2 bases, J lost 4 bases, and 14 bases lay in between. The source is a human donor in a cohort sampled during active COVID-19. The chain carries TRBV27 and TRBJ1-2; D is uncertain. Input material: peripheral blood. The CDR3 loop reads CASSLGKDWSYGYTF. The CDR3, as DNA: TGTGCCAGCAGTTTAGGAAAGGATTGGAGCTATGGCTACACCTTC.